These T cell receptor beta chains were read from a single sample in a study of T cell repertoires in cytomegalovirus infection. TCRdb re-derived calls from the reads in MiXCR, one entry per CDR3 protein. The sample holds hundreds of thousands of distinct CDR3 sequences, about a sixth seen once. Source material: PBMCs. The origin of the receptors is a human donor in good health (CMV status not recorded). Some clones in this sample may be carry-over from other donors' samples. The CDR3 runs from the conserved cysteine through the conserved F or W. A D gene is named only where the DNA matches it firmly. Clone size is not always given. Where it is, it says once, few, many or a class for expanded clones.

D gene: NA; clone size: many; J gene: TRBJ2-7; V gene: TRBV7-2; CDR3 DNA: TGTGCCAGCAGCTCCGACATGAACTACGAGCAGTACTTC; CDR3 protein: CASSSDMNYEQYF
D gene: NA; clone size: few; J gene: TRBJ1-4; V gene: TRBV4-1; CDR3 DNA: TGCGCCAGCAGCCCCTACAGGAGGGTGGGAGAAAAACTGTTTTTT; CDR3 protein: CASSPYRRVGEKLFF
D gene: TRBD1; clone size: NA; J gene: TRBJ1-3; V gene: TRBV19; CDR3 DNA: TGTGCCAGTACCGCGACAGGGGCAGGAAACACCATATATTTT; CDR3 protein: CASTATGAGNTIYF
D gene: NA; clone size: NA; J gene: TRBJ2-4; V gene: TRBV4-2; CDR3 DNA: TGTGCCAGCAGCCAAGGGCGTCGCCAGCTGATTCTAGCCAAAAACATTCAGTACTTC; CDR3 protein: CASSQGRRQLILAKNIQYF
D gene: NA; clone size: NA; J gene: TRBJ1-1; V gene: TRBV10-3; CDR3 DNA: TGTGCCATCAGTGAGTCGATATACACTGAAGCTTTCTTT; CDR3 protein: CAISESIYTEAFF
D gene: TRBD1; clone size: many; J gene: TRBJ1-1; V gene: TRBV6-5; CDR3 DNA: TGTGCCAGCAAAATGTGGACAGGTAACATGAACACTGAAGCTTTCTTT; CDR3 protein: CASKMWTGNMNTEAFF
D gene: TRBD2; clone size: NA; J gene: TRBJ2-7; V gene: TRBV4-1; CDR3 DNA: TGCGCCAGCAGCCAAGATAGTCTGTCGCGGGAGCGCCCCTACGAGCAGTACTTC; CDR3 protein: CASSQDSLSRERPYEQYF
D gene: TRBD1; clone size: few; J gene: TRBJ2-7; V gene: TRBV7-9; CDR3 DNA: TGTGCCAGCAGCCCTATGCCGGGGACAGGGGTTTACGAGCAGTACTTC; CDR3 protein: CASSPMPGTGVYEQYF
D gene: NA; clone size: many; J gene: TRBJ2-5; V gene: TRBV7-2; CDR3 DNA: TGTGCCAGCAGCACAGGGTACCAAGAGACCCAGTACTTC; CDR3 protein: CASSTGYQETQYF
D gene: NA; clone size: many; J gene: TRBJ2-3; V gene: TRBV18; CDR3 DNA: TGTGCCAGCTCACCGGACAGCCACACAGATACGCAGTATTTT; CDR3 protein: CASSPDSHTDTQYF
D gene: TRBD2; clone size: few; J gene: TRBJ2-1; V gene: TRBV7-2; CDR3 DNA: TGTGCCAGCAGCTCCTCTTTGCGGGAGCCTCTAAATGAGCAGTTCTTC; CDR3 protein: CASSSSLREPLNEQFF
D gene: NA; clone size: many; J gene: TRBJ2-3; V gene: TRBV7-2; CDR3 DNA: TGTGCCAGCAGCTTAGGGCAGGGGGGATGGGATACGCAGTATTTT; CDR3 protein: CASSLGQGGWDTQYF
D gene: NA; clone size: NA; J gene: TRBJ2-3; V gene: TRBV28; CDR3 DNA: TGTGCCAGCAACACGTACGGGGATACGCAGTATTTT; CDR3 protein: CASNTYGDTQYF
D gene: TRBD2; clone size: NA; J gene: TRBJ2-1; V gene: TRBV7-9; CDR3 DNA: TGTGCCAGCAGCTCACTAGCGGGAGTATCCTACAATGAGCAGTTCTTC; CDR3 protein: CASSSLAGVSYNEQFF
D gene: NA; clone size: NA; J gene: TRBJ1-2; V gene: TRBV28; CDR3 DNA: TGTGCCAGCAGCCCTAGGGTCGAGGCCTATGGCTACACCTTC; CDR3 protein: CASSPRVEAYGYTF
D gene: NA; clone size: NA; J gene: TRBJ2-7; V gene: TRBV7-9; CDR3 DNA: TGTGCCAGCAGCCTATGGGACATCCCAGCGAGGGAGCAGTACTTC; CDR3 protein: CASSLWDIPAREQYF
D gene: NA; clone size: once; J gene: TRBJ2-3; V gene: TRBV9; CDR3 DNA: TGTGCCAGCAGCCTCCCGGGGACGCAGTATTTT; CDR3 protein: CASSLPGTQYF
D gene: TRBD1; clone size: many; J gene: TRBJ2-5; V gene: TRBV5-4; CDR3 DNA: TGTGCCAGCAGCTCGGTAATGGGACAGGCGGTAAAGACCCAGTACTTC; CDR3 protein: CASSSVMGQAVKTQYF
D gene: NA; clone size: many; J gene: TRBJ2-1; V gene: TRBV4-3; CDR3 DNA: TGCGCCAGCAGCCAAGATACCGAGGGCCTCGAGCAGTTCTTC; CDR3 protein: CASSQDTEGLEQFF
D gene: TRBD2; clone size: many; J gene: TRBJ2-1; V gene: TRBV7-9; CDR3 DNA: TGTGCCGAAACGGCGGGAGGTCCGGATGAGCAGTTCTTC; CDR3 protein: CAETAGGPDEQFF
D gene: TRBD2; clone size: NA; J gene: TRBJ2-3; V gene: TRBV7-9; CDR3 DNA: TGTGCCAGCAGCTCTCCGCTGGGTCACAGCGGGGGGGCCGTAGATACGCAGTATTTT; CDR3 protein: CASSSPLGHSGGAVDTQYF
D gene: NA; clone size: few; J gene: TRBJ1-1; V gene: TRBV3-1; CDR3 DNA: TGTGCCAGCAGCCCCTACAGGGAGGCTGAAGCTTTCTTT; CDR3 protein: CASSPYREAEAFF
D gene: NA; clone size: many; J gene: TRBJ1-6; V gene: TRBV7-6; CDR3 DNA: TGTGCCAGCAGTCTAATGTCGGGGGCGCCAAATTCACCCCTCCACTTT; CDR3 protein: CASSLMSGAPNSPLHF
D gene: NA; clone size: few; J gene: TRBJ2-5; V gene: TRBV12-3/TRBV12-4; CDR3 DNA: TGTGCCAGCAGATTACAGGGGGGGGGGGAGACCCAGTACTTC; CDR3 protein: CASRLQGGGETQYF
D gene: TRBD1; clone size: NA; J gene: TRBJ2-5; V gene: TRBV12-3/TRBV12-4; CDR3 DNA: TGTGCCAGCAAACAGGGGAAGACCCAGTACTTC; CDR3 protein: CASKQGKTQYF
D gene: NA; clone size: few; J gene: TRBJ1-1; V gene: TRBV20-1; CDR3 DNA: TGCAGTGCTAGAGCCCGCGGTGGGGGGGAGGGATACACTGAAGCTTTCTTT; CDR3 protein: CSARARGGGEGYTEAFF
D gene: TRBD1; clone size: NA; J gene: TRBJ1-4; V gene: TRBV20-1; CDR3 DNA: TGCAGTGCCCAACCCCGGGACAGGGACGGAAAACTGTTTTTT; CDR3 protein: CSAQPRDRDGKLFF